These 21 T cell receptor beta chains share one sample of origin, sequenced in a study of cytomegalovirus exposure and HLA in healthy donors. The PCR was carried out with 60 Vbeta primers and 13 Jbeta primers. Measured with immunoSEQ multiplex PCR; TCRdb has only the in-frame clones, and not every one. The sample comprises just under 65,000 clones, around four fifths of which are singletons, and approximately 4.2% rests with the top ten. Material for sequencing was PBMCs. These receptors were collected from a woman in her 30s in good health and CMV-seronegative.

V gene TRBV4-1 combines with J gene TRBJ2-7; 9 bases fit TRBD1. V shed 2 bases, J shed 6 bases, and the junction held 8 bases outside the gene matches. The CDR3 spans 15 residues. The germline V gene has CDR1 MGHRA and CDR2 YSYEKL. The CDR3: CASSQIKTGGSEQYF. The CDR3 DNA reads as TGCGCCAGCAGCCAAATCAAGACAGGGGGAAGCGAGCAGTACTTC.

The chain combines TRBV30 with TRBJ2-6; the D gene is possibly TRBD1 (5 bases). CDR3 size: 14 residues. Per the germline V gene, CDR1 is GTSNPN and CDR2 is SVGIG (reference sequence). Trimming stripped 3 bases from V and 3 bases from J, with 9 bases between. The CDR3 DNA reads as TGTGCCTGGAGGGTGGGGCATGGGGCCAACGTCCTGACTTTC. Protein: CAWRVGHGANVLTF.

V usage is TRBV6-5 and J usage is TRBJ1-1; 7 bases line up with TRBD1. Trimming at V came to 6 bases and at J to 6 bases, leaving 10 bases not matched to a gene. This CDR3 is 14 amino acids long. The V gene's germline CDR1 is MNHEY and CDR2 SVGAGI. The CDR3 DNA reads TGTGCCAGCAGCGAGACAGGGTCCCGCTCTGAAGCTTTCTTT. Its translation: CASSETGSRSEAFF.

This rearrangement joins TRBV6-5 to TRBJ2-2; D is possibly TRBD1 (6 bases). The V end was cut by 6 bases, the J end by 4 bases, with 15 bases between. This CDR3 is built from 15 residues. The germline CDR1 and CDR2 sequences are MNHEY and SVGAGI. The CDR3 loop reads CASRTTGSGTGELFF. In DNA, the CDR3 is TGTGCCAGCAGGACTACAGGGTCGGGCACCGGGGAGCTGTTTTTT.

This chain links TRBV28 with TRBJ1-2, with 7 bases aligning to TRBD1. The CDR3 sequence is 15 residues long. CDR1 and CDR2 from the germline V gene are MDHEN and SYDVKM. With V trimmed by 4 bases and J by 3 bases, 8 bases remained unmatched. The CDR3: CASSSSWGQYYGYTF. In nucleotides, the CDR3 is TGTGCCAGCAGTTCCTCATGGGGACAGTACTATGGCTACACCTTC.

The chain has TRBV9 and TRBJ2-3; perhaps TRBD2 as D (5 bases). The germline V and J ends were trimmed by 3 bases and 2 bases, with 13 bases remaining between them. The CDR3 totals 15 residues. Looked up from germline, CDR1 is SGDLS and CDR2 is YYNGEE. The CDR3 is CASSATPGSTDTQYF. The CDR3 nucleotides are TGTGCCAGCAGCGCTACTCCGGGGTCCACAGATACGCAGTATTTT. The full variable domain, in which reference TRBV9 and TRBJ2-3 provide the parts outside the CDR3, is DSGVTQTPKHLITATGQRVTLRCSPRSGDLSVYWYQQSLDQGLQFLIQYYNGEERAKGNILERFSAQQFPDLHSELNLSSLELGDSALYFCASSATPGSTDTQYFGPGTRLTVL.

The gene calls are TRBV5-1 and TRBJ2-1, with TRBD2 as a possible D gene (6 bases). Trimming removed 1 base at V and 7 bases at J, with 12 bases between. Germline V gene lookup returns CDR1 SGHRS and CDR2 YFSETQ. CDR3 size: 14 residues. CDR3 residues: CASSLTSSVNEQFF. CDR3 coding DNA: TGCGCCAGCAGCTTGACTAGCTCTGTGAATGAGCAGTTCTTC.

By share, this clone ranks as medium-sized (0.01 to 0.1%). The rearrangement joins TRBV6-1 to TRBJ1-3, with D unclear. Between the trimmed V and J ends, which lost 0 bases and 0 bases, there was a span of 6 bases. Germline CDR1 is MNHNS and CDR2 is SASEGT. This CDR3 spans 15 amino acids. The CDR3 reads CASSEAADSGNTIYF. Here the CDR3 DNA reads TGTGCCAGCAGTGAAGCCGCAGACTCTGGAAACACCATATATTTT.

The rearrangement links TRBV7-2 to TRBJ2-1; the D gene is possibly TRBD1 (6 bases). This CDR3 comprises 15 residues. Between the trimmed V and J ends, which lost 5 bases and 5 bases, there was a span of 16 bases. The germline gives CDR1 SGHTA, CDR2 FQGNSA. CDR3 sequence reads: CASSHGRGGNNEQFF. The CDR3, as DNA: TGTGCCAGCAGCCACGGCCGAGGGGGAAACAATGAGCAGTTCTTC.

The chain uses TRBV7-9 and TRBJ2-5; D is undetermined. The germline V gene encodes CDR1 SEHNR and CDR2 FQNEAQ (reference sequence). Trimming removed 5 bases from V and 4 bases from J, with 14 bases in between. This CDR3 region has 14 residues. The CDR3 loop reads CASSPDLRPETQYF. The CDR3 region has the DNA TGTGCCAGCAGCCCAGACCTGAGGCCAGAGACCCAGTACTTC.

This clone appeared once. V and J are TRBV5-4 and TRBJ2-7; 7 bases are shared with TRBD1. Germline CDR1 SGHNT, CDR2 YYREEE (reference sequence). After removal of 4 bases from V and 5 bases from J, the junction contained 15 bases not matched to a gene. This CDR3 region has 16 residues. The CDR3 DNA reads as TGTGCCAGCAGCGCCGGGACAGCCCTGCGTGGGGACGAGCAGTACTTC. Its translation: CASSAGTALRGDEQYF.

This chain links TRBV6-5 with TRBJ1-2; the D gene is possibly TRBD1 (5 bases). The CDR3 is made up of 15 amino acids. Germline V CDR1 and CDR2: MNHEY, SVGAGI. Trimming cost V 6 bases and J 7 bases, with 21 bases left between them. The CDR3 sequence is CASSPPGHFMSGYTF. The CDR3 nucleotides are TGTGCCAGCAGCCCGCCCGGACATTTTATGAGTGGCTACACCTTC.

The chain uses TRBV19 and TRBJ1-1, with TRBD1 as a possible D gene (5 bases). CDR1 is LNHDA and CDR2 is SQIVND in the germline V gene (reference sequence). Trimming pared 2 bases from V and 5 bases from J, leaving 6 bases between. The CDR3 contains 12 residues. The CDR3 DNA sequence: TGTGCCAGTAGTATACAGGGAACTGAAGCTTTCTTT. Its protein is CASSIQGTEAFF.

The gene calls are TRBV4-3 and TRBJ1-1; D is uncertain. Germline V gene data show CDR1 as LGHNA and CDR2 as YSLEER. The CDR3 consists of 13 residues. V was clipped by 0 bases and J by 4 bases, with 6 bases between them. In DNA, the CDR3 is TGCGCCAGCAGCCAAGATCTCAGCACTGAAGCTTTCTTT. Protein product: CASSQDLSTEAFF.

This clone was seen more than once but under ten times. As DNA, the CDR3 is TGCGCCAGCAGGTCGGGGGTACTGGAAGGCACCATATATTTT. Its translation: CASRSGVLEGTIYF. The gene calls are TRBV5-1 and TRBJ1-3; D possibly corresponds to TRBD1 (5 bases). Trimming left V 5 bases short and J 9 bases short, with 18 bases between. The CDR3 length is 14 residues. Per germline, CDR1 SGHRS and CDR2 YFSETQ.

V is TRBV30 and J is TRBJ1-2, with a possible D match to TRBD1 (6 bases). V was trimmed by 2 bases and J by 5 bases, leaving 12 bases between them. This CDR3 comprises 13 residues. CDR1 and CDR2 (germline): GTSNPN, SVGIG (reference sequence). The CDR3 DNA follows: TGTGCCTGGAGTCGGGTACAGGGATATGGCTACACCTTC. Translation: CAWSRVQGYGYTF.

This chain joins TRBV10-3 and TRBJ1-2, with 7 bases fitting TRBD1. Germline V gene data show CDR1 as ENHRY and CDR2 as SYGVKD. Unmatched junction bases numbered 9, after V lost 4 bases and J lost 4 bases. CDR3 size: 15 residues. The CDR3 bases are TGTGCCATCAGTGCCGGACAGGAGCCCATCTATGGCTACACCTTC. Protein: CAISAGQEPIYGYTF.

This chain uses TRBV29-1 with TRBJ2-6; 9 bases match TRBD1. The CDR3 spans 17 residues. Germline values: CDR1 SQVTM, CDR2 ANQGSEA. Trimming cost V 5 bases and J 0 bases; bases outside gene matches: 8. The CDR3 nucleotides read TGCAGCGTTTTCTCCGGGACAGGGCACTCTGGGGCCAACGTCCTGACTTTC. Translation: CSVFSGTGHSGANVLTF.

Only a few counts were recorded for this clone. V usage is TRBV5-6 and J usage is TRBJ2-3; the D gene is possibly TRBD1 (6 bases). The germline CDR1 and CDR2 sequences are SGHDT and YYEEEE. V was clipped by 4 bases and J by 2 bases, with 11 bases between them. The CDR3 has 14 residues. As DNA, the CDR3 is TGTGCCAGCAGCACCGGACAGCCCACAGATACGCAGTATTTT. This sequence encodes CASSTGQPTDTQYF.

The gene calls are TRBV25-1 and TRBJ1-6, with a tentative D call TRBD1 (5 bases). The ends were cut back, 3 bases at V and 6 bases at J, with 12 bases in the middle. CDR1 and CDR2 from the germline V gene are MGHDK and SYGVNS. The length of the CDR3 is 15 residues. CDR3 sequence reads: CASSDQGWGNSPLHF. In nucleotides, the CDR3 is TGTGCCAGCAGTGATCAGGGATGGGGTAATTCACCCCTCCACTTT.

As DNA, the CDR3 is TGTGCCAGCAGTTACCGGGCGGGACAGGGTGTACACGAGCAGTACTTC. This codes for CASSYRAGQGVHEQYF. The chain employs TRBV6-5 and TRBJ2-7; 9 nucleotides line up with TRBD1. CDR1 and CDR2 (germline): MNHEY, SVGAGI. The J segment lost 5 bases and the V segment lost 2 bases, leaving 10 bases of the junction unmatched. The CDR3 sequence is 16 residues long.